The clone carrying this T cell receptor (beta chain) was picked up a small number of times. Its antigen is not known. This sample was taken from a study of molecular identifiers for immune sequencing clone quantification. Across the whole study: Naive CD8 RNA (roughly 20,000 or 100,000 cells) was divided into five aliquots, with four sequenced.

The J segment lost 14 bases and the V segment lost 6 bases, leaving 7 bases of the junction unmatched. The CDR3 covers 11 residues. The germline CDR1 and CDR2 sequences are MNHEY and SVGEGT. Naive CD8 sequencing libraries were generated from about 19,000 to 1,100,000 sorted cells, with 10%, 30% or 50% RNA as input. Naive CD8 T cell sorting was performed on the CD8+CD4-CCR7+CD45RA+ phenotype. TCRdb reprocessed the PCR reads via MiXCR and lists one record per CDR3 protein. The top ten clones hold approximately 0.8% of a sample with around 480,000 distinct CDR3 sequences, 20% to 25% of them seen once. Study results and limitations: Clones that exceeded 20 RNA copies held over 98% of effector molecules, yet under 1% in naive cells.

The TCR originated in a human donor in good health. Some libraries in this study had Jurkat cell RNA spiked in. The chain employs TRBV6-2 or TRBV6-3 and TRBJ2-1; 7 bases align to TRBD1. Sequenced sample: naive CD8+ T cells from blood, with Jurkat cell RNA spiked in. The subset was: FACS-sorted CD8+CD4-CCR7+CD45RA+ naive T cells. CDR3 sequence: CASRTDDREFF. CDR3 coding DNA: TGTGCCAGCAGGACAGATGACAGGGAGTTCTTC.